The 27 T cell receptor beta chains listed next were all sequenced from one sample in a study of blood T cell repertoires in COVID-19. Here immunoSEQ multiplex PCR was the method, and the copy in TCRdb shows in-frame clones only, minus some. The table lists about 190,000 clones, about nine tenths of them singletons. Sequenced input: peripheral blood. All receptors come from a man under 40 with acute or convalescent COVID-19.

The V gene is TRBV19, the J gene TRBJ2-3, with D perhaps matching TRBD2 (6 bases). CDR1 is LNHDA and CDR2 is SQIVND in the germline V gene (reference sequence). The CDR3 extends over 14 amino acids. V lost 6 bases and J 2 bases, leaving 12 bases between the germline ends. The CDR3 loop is CASSLLATTDTQYF. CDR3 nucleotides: TGTGCCAGTAGCCTACTAGCAACCACAGATACGCAGTATTTT.

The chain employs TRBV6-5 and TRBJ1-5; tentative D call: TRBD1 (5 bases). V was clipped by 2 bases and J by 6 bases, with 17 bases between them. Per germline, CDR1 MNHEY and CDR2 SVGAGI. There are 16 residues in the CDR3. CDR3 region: CASSYGPGREGQPQHF. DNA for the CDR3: TGTGCCAGCAGTTACGGGCCAGGGAGGGAAGGTCAGCCCCAGCATTTT.

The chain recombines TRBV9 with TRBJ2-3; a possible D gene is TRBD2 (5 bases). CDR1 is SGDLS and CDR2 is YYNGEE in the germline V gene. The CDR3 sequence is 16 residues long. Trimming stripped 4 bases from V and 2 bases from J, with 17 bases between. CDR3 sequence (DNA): TGTGCCAGCAGCCCAGCACCGTTCCTAGCCACAGATACGCAGTATTTT. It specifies CASSPAPFLATDTQYF. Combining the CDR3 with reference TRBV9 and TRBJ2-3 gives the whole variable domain DSGVTQTPKHLITATGQRVTLRCSPRSGDLSVYWYQQSLDQGLQFLIQYYNGEERAKGNILERFSAQQFPDLHSELNLSSLELGDSALYFCASSPAPFLATDTQYFGPGTRLTVL.

The CDR3 sequence is CASSEAGTGTYNSPLHF. CDR3 bases: TGTGCCAGCAGTGAAGCGGGGACAGGGACCTATAATTCACCCCTCCACTTT. The chain joins TRBV6-1 to TRBJ1-6; 9 bases map to TRBD1. V dropped 0 bases and J dropped 2; count of bases not matched to a gene: 2. CDR3 length equals 17 residues. Germline CDR1 MNHNS, CDR2 SASEGT.

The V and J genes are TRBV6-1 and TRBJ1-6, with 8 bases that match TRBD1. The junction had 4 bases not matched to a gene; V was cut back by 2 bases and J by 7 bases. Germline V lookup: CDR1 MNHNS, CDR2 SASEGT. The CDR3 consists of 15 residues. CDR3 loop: CASSELTGANSPLHF. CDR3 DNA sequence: TGTGCCAGCAGTGAATTGACAGGGGCAAATTCACCCCTCCACTTT.

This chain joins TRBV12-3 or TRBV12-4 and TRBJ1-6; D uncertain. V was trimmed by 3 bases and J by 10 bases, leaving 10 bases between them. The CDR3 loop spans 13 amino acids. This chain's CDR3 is CASSFNRGSPLHF. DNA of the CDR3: TGTGCCAGCAGTTTCAATCGCGGGTCACCCCTCCACTTT.

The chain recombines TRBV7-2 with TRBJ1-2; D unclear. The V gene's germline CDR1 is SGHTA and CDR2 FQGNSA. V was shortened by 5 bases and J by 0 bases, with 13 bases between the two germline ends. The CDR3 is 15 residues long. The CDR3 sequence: CASSPEGSTNYGYTF. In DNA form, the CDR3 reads TGTGCCAGCAGCCCAGAGGGATCTACTAACTATGGCTACACCTTC. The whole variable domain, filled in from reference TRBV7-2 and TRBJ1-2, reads GAGVSQSPSNKVTEKGKDVELRCDPISGHTALYWYRQSLGQGLEFLIYFQGNSAPDKSGLPSDRFSAERTGGSVSTLTIQRTQQEDSAVYLCASSPEGSTNYGYTFGSGTRLTVV.

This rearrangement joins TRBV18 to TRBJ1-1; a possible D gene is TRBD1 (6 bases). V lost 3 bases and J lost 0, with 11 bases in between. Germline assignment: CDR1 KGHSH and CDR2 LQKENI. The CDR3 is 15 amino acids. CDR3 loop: CASSPSGTLNTEAFF. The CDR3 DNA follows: TGTGCCAGCTCACCGTCCGGGACACTGAACACTGAAGCTTTCTTT.

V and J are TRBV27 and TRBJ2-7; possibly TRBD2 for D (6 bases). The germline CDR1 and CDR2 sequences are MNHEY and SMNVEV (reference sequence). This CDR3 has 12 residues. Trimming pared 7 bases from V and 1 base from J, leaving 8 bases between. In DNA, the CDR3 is TGTGCCAGCACTGGGGGGTCCTACGAGCAGTACTTC. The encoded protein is CASTGGSYEQYF.

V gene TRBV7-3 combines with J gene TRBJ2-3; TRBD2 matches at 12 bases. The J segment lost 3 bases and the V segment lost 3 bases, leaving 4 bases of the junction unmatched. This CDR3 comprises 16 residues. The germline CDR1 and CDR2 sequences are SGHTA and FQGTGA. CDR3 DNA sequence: TGTGCCAGCAGCTTGACTAGCGGGAGCCCTACAGATACGCAGTATTTT. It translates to CASSLTSGSPTDTQYF. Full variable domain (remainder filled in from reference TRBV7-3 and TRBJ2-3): GAGVSQTPSNKVTEKGKYVELRCDPISGHTALYWYRQSLGQGPEFLIYFQGTGAADDSGLPNDRFFAVRPEGSVSTLKIQRTERGDSAVYLCASSLTSGSPTDTQYFGPGTRLTVL.

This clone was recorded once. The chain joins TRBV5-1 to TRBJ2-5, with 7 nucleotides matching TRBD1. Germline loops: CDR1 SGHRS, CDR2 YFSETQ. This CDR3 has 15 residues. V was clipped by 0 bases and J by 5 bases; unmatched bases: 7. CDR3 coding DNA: TGCGCCAGCAGCTTGGGACAGGGACGTGTCGAGACCCAGTACTTC. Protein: CASSLGQGRVETQYF.

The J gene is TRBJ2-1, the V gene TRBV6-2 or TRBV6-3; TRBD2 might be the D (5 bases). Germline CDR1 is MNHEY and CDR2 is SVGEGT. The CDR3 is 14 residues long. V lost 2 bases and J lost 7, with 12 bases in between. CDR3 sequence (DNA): TGTGCCAGCAGTTACAGGTTGAGGGAGAATGAGCAGTTCTTC. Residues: CASSYRLRENEQFF.

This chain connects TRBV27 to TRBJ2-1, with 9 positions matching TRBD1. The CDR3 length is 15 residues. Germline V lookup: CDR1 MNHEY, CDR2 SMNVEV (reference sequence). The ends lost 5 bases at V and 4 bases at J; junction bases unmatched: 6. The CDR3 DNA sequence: TGTGCCAGCAGTCGGGACAGGGATAGGTACAATGAGCAGTTCTTC. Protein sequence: CASSRDRDRYNEQFF.

For the CDR3, the DNA is TGTGCCTGGAGTCGGGACACTGAAGCTTTCTTT. This translates into CAWSRDTEAFF. The chain employs TRBV30 and TRBJ1-1; D unresolved. The CDR3 covers 11 residues. The V end lost 2 bases, the J end lost 3 bases, and 4 bases lay between the germline ends. Looked up from germline, CDR1 is GTSNPN and CDR2 is SVGIG (reference sequence). The full variable domain, in which reference TRBV30 and TRBJ1-1 provide the parts outside the CDR3, is SQTIHQWPATLVQPVGSPLSLECTVEGTSNPNLYWYRQAAGRGLQLLFYSVGIGQISSEVPQNLSASRPQDRQFILSSKKLLLSDSGFYLCAWSRDTEAFFGQGTRLTVV.

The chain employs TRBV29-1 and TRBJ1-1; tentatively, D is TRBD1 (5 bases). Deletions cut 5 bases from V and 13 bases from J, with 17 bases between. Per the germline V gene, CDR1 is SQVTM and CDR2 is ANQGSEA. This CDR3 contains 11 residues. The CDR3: CSVLPRTKGFF. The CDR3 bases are TGCAGCGTTTTGCCCCGGACAAAGGGTTTCTTT.

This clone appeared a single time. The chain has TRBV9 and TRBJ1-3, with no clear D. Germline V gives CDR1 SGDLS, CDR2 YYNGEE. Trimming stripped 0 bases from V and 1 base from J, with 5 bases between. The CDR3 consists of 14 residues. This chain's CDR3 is CASSVARSGNTIYF. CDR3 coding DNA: TGTGCCAGCAGCGTAGCTCGGTCTGGAAACACCATATATTTT.

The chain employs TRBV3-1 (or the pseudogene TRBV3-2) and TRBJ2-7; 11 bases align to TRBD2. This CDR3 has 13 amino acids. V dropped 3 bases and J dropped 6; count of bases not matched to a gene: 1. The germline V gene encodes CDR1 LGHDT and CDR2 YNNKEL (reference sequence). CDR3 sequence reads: CASSQGTSGEQYF. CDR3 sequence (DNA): TGTGCCAGCAGCCAGGGGACTAGCGGCGAGCAGTACTTC.

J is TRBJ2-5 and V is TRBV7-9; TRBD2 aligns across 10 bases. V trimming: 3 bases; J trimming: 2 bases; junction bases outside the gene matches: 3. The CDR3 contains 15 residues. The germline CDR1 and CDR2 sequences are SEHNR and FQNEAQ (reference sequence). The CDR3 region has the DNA TGTGCCAGCAGCTTTCGGACTAGCGGACAAGAGACCCAGTACTTC. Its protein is CASSFRTSGQETQYF.

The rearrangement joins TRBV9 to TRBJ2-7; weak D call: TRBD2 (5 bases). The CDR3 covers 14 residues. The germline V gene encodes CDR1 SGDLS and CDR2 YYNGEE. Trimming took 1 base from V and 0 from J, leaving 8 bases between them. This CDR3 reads CASSVLGSSYEQYF. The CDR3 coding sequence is TGTGCCAGCAGCGTACTGGGGAGCTCCTACGAGCAGTACTTC.

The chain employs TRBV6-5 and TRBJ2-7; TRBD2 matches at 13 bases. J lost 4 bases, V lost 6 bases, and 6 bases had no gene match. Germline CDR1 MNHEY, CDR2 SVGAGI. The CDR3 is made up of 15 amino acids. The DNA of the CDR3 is TGTGCCAGCAGAGCCGGGACTAGCGGGACGTACGAGCAGTACTTC. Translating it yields CASRAGTSGTYEQYF.

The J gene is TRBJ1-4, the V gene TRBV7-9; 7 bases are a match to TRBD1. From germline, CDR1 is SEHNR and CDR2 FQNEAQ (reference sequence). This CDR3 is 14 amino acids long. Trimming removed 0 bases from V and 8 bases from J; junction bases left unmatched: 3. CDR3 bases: TGTGCCAGCAGCTTAGCAGGGGGCGGGGAAAAACTGTTTTTT. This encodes CASSLAGGGEKLFF.

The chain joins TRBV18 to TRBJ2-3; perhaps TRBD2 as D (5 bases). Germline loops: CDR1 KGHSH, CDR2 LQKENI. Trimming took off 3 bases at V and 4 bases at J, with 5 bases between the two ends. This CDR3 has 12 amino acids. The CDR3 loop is CASSPGADTQYF. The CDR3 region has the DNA TGTGCCAGCTCACCGGGAGCAGATACGCAGTATTTT.

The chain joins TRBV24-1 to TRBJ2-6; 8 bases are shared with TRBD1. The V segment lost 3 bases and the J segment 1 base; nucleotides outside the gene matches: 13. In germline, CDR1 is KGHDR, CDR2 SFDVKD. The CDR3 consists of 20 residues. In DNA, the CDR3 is TGTGCCACCAGTGATCCAACCCGACAGGGGACGTTGTCTGGGGCCAACGTCCTGACTTTC. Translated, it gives CATSDPTRQGTLSGANVLTF.

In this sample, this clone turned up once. The CDR3: CASSPGLAGFLYEQYF. The CDR3 coding sequence is TGTGCCAGCAGTCCCGGACTAGCGGGGTTTCTCTACGAGCAGTACTTC. The chain carries TRBV28 and TRBJ2-7; 12 bases align to TRBD2. The J segment lost 3 bases and the V segment lost 5 bases, leaving 8 bases of the junction unmatched. The CDR3 runs 16 residues. Germline V gene sequence: CDR1 MDHEN, CDR2 SYDVKM.

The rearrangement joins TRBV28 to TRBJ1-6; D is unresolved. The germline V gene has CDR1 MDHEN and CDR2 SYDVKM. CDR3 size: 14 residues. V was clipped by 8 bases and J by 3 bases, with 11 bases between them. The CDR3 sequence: CASYGGGYNSPLHF. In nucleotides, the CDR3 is TGTGCCAGCTATGGCGGAGGCTATAATTCACCCCTCCACTTT.

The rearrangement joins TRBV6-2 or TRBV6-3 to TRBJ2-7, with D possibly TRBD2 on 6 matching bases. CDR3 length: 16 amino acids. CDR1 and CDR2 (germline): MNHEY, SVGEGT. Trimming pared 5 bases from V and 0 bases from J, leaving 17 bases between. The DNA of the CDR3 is TGTGCCAGCAGTGACCTGGGGGGAATAAGCTCCTACGAGCAGTACTTC. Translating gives CASSDLGGISSYEQYF.

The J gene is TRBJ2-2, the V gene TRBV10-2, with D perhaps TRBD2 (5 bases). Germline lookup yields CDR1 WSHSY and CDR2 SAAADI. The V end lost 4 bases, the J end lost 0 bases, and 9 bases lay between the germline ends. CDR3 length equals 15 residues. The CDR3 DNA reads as TGCGCCAGCAGTGGCCCGGGGTCGAACACCGGGGAGCTGTTTTTT. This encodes CASSGPGSNTGELFF.